The next 22 T cell receptor beta chains were all read from a single sample in a study of blood T cell repertoires in COVID-19. Clones were sequenced by immunoSEQ multiplex PCR, and TCRdb holds only the in-frame ones, with some missing. The sample yields 200,000 to 250,000 clones, approximately 82% seen once. Material: peripheral blood. These receptors all stem from a woman between 18 and 29 years old with acute or convalescent COVID-19.

The rearrangement uses TRBV7-9 and TRBJ2-7; D is possibly TRBD1 (6 bases). The germline V gene has CDR1 SEHNR and CDR2 FQNEAQ (reference sequence). V lost 5 bases and J lost 0, with 8 bases in between. CDR3 length: 13 amino acids. The CDR3 DNA is TGTGCCAGCAGCGGGGGCGGCTCCTACGAGCAGTACTTC. This sequence encodes CASSGGGSYEQYF.

This clone was seen only a few times. The chain uses TRBV2 and TRBJ1-5, with 7 bases that match TRBD1. Germline lookup yields CDR1 SNHLY and CDR2 FYNNEI. The CDR3 has 15 amino acids. With 6 bases clipped from V and 4 bases from J, the junction kept 9 bases outside the gene matches. DNA for the CDR3: TGTGCCAGCAGCGAGGGACAGAGCATGAATCAGCCCCAGCATTTT. Its protein product is CASSEGQSMNQPQHF.

V and J are TRBV30 and TRBJ1-6; 9 bases match TRBD1. The germline CDR1 and CDR2 sequences are GTSNPN and SVGIG (reference sequence). J was trimmed by 10 bases and V by 3 bases; bases with no gene match: 10. The CDR3 runs 15 residues. The CDR3: CAWRTPTGGNSPLHF. The CDR3 DNA is TGTGCCTGGAGGACACCGACAGGGGGAAACTCACCCCTCCACTTT.

Ten or more counts support this clone. The genes are TRBV6-6 and TRBJ1-1, with 7 positions matching TRBD1. Trimming at V came to 4 bases and at J to 1 base, leaving 6 bases not matched to a gene. Germline V gives CDR1 MNHNY, CDR2 SVGAGI (reference sequence). The CDR3 extends over 15 amino acids. CDR3 region: CASSSIGQANTEAFF. Here the CDR3 DNA reads TGTGCCAGCAGTTCCATCGGACAGGCGAACACTGAAGCTTTCTTT.

The chain couples TRBV9 to TRBJ1-5; tentative D call: TRBD1 (5 bases). Germline V gives CDR1 SGDLS, CDR2 YYNGEE. V lost 4 bases, J lost 6 bases, and 17 bases lay in between. This CDR3 comprises 15 residues. The chain's CDR3 is CASSPEGGVGQPQHF. CDR3 nucleotide sequence: TGTGCCAGCAGCCCAGAGGGAGGGGTGGGTCAGCCCCAGCATTTT.

In its sample, this clone was seen a few times. The chain links TRBV7-9 to TRBJ1-1; TRBD1 might be the D (6 bases). This CDR3 is built from 14 residues. Germline CDR1 is SEHNR and CDR2 is FQNEAQ (reference sequence). Trimming removed 6 bases from V and 3 bases from J, with 14 bases in between. The CDR3 here is CASRTGGQDTEAFF. CDR3 DNA sequence: TGTGCCAGCAGAACGGGGGGGCAGGACACTGAAGCTTTCTTT.

The chain employs TRBV2 and TRBJ1-2, with D tentatively TRBD1 (5 bases). V lost 6 bases and J lost 8, with 19 bases in between. Germline values: CDR1 SNHLY, CDR2 FYNNEI. The CDR3 runs 14 residues. CDR3 DNA: TGTGCCAGCAGGTGGGGGGACGGGTTTGGAGGCTACACCTTC. Its protein product is CASRWGDGFGGYTF.

The chain joins TRBV28 to TRBJ1-6, with 7 bases lining up with TRBD1. Trimming cost V 10 bases and J 1 base; bases outside gene matches: 16. The CDR3 runs 18 residues. Germline assignment: CDR1 MDHEN and CDR2 SYDVKM. The CDR3 region is CATNPGTGVSSYNSPLHF. The CDR3 nucleotides are TGTGCCACCAACCCCGGAACAGGGGTTAGTTCCTATAATTCACCCCTCCACTTT.

The V call is TRBV28, the J call TRBJ2-1, with 11 bases lining up with TRBD2. Germline values: CDR1 MDHEN, CDR2 SYDVKM. The CDR3 sequence is 18 residues long. The junction had 7 bases not matched to a gene; V was cut back by 3 bases and J by 0 bases. The CDR3 here is CASSLGLAVLDSYNEQFF. Here the CDR3 DNA reads TGTGCCAGCAGTTTGGGACTAGCGGTACTAGACTCCTACAATGAGCAGTTCTTC.

The chain joins TRBV19 to TRBJ1-1, with D tentatively TRBD1 (5 bases). Germline CDR1 reads LNHDA; CDR2 reads SQIVND (reference sequence). The CDR3 contains 15 residues. The germline V and J ends were trimmed by 3 bases and 1 base, with 12 bases remaining between them. CDR3 residues: CASSMSRDWNTEAFF. The CDR3 DNA sequence: TGTGCCAGTAGTATGTCCCGGGACTGGAACACTGAAGCTTTCTTT.

The DNA for the CDR3 is TGTGCCAGCAGCTTAGGACAGGGGATGAACACTGAAGCTTTCTTT. Its translation: CASSLGQGMNTEAFF. This sequence joins TRBV7-8 and TRBJ1-1; 8 bases match TRBD1. The CDR3 is 15 amino acids. The V segment lost 1 base and the J segment 0 bases; nucleotides outside the gene matches: 1. The germline V gene encodes CDR1 SGHVS and CDR2 FQNEAQ.

The chain combines TRBV5-4 with TRBJ1-3; no clear D. The germline V gene encodes CDR1 SGHNT and CDR2 YYREEE (reference sequence). Trimming pared 0 bases from V and 0 bases from J, leaving 10 bases between. This CDR3 region has 16 residues. As DNA, the CDR3 is TGTGCCAGCAGCTTGGGAGCAAGGAGCTCTGGAAACACCATATATTTT. Its translation: CASSLGARSSGNTIYF.

As regards this clone: Because the CDR3's place on the DNA is in doubt, the DNA is left out and the CDR3 is given as listed by TCRdb. V gene TRBV29-1 combines with J gene TRBJ1-2; the table's D call of TRBD1 was not tested on the DNA. The CDR3 is 11 amino acids long, termini counted. Germline V gene lookup returns CDR1 SQVTM and CDR2 ANQGSEA. The CDR3 spells CSVEYWGRGSF.

This chain uses TRBV6-2 or TRBV6-3 with TRBJ1-5; D not resolved. The CDR3 sequence is 13 residues long. The V gene lost 6 bases and the J gene lost 1 base, with 7 bases spanning the gap. From germline, CDR1 is MNHEY and CDR2 SVGEGT. The CDR3 spells CASSRVSNQPQHF. In DNA, the CDR3 is TGTGCCAGCAGCCGAGTAAGCAATCAGCCCCAGCATTTT.

This rearrangement joins TRBV7-9 to TRBJ1-4; the D is unclear. V lost 1 base and J lost 5, with 5 bases in between. Germline CDR1 and CDR2: SEHNR and FQNEAQ (reference sequence). The CDR3 spans 13 residues. The CDR3 loop is CASSLVVNEKLFF. DNA of the CDR3: TGTGCCAGCAGCTTAGTCGTAAATGAAAAACTGTTTTTT.

The chain is built from TRBV6-5 and TRBJ2-7; 7 positions match TRBD2. The CDR3 covers 13 residues. V dropped 6 bases and J dropped 1; count of bases not matched to a gene: 3. The germline gives CDR1 MNHEY, CDR2 SVGAGI. CDR3 region: CASSVGGSYEQYF. The DNA of the CDR3 is TGTGCCAGCAGCGTCGGGGGGTCCTACGAGCAGTACTTC.

The chain links TRBV3-1 (or the pseudogene TRBV3-2) to TRBJ2-1; TRBD2 might be the D (6 bases). The length of the CDR3 is 15 residues. CDR1 and CDR2 from the germline V gene are LGHDT and YNNKEL (reference sequence). V was shortened by 6 bases and J by 3 bases, with 15 bases between the two germline ends. The CDR3 is CASSPSAGRYNEQFF. DNA of the CDR3: TGTGCCAGCAGTCCTTCGGCGGGGCGCTACAATGAGCAGTTCTTC.

The chain combines TRBV9 with TRBJ1-2; TRBD1 matches 9 bases. CDR1 SGDLS and CDR2 YYNGEE come from the germline V gene. CDR3 length equals 18 residues. Unmatched junction bases numbered 11, after V lost 0 bases and J lost 2 bases. The CDR3 spells CASSVAPGQGNWNYGYTF. The CDR3 bases are TGTGCCAGCAGCGTAGCCCCGGGACAGGGAAATTGGAACTATGGCTACACCTTC.

In DNA, the CDR3 is TGTGCCAGCAGTTACGGAGGGGTGAGCACTGAAGCTTTCTTT. The encoded protein is CASSYGGVSTEAFF. V and J are TRBV6-5 and TRBJ1-1, with a tentative D call TRBD1 (5 bases). The CDR3 sequence is 14 residues long. V shed 2 bases and J shed 4 bases, with 11 bases lying between them. CDR1 is MNHEY, CDR2 SVGAGI, per germline.

This clone was seen just once. The chain links TRBV6-2 or TRBV6-3 to TRBJ2-3; D is unclear. V lost 7 bases and J 2 bases, leaving 13 bases between the germline ends. In germline, CDR1 is MNHEY, CDR2 SVGEGT. The CDR3 consists of 14 residues. DNA for the CDR3: TGTGCCAGCACCCCACTTCCGATCACAGATACGCAGTATTTT. Translation gives CASTPLPITDTQYF.

V and J are TRBV12-5 and TRBJ1-2, with a weak D call TRBD1 (6 bases). The V gene lost 1 base and the J gene lost 0 bases, with 12 bases spanning the gap. CDR3 length equals 16 residues. Per germline, CDR1 LGHNT and CDR2 FRNRAP. CDR3: CASGLALDRANYGYTF. DNA for the CDR3: TGTGCTAGTGGTTTGGCCCTGGACAGAGCTAACTATGGCTACACCTTC.

Written as DNA, the CDR3 is TGTGCCAGCAGTTTTGGCCGGGGACAGCCCCTTAACTATGGCTACACCTTC. Translation gives CASSFGRGQPLNYGYTF. The rearrangement links TRBV27 to TRBJ1-2; TRBD1 aligns across 7 bases. This CDR3 spans 17 amino acids. The junction had 11 bases not matched to a gene; V was cut back by 3 bases and J by 1 base. Per the germline V gene, CDR1 is MNHEY and CDR2 is SMNVEV (reference sequence).